This T cell receptor (beta chain) was recovered during a study of T cell responses to AZD1222 COVID-19 vaccine. Findings of the study overall: Unmutated regions of variants are reportedly targeted by nearly half of spike-specific TCRs. At baseline, just six AZD1222 recipients tested seropositive. CD4 TCRs covered the whole spike, strongest at regions 160-218 and 743-854. Donors skewed white British and female; clonal diversity was possibly underestimated.

Libraries were prepared by immunoSEQ multiplex PCR; TCRdb keeps only in-frame clonotypes and omits some of them. This sample has about 140,000 clones, with approximately 92% found just once. Regarding this clone: Its antigen is unknown.

Source: peripheral blood, taken on day 0 of AZD1222 vaccination. This receptor was taken from an adult in good health.

Here the CDR3 DNA reads TGCGCCAGCAGCTTGGGACAGGCAGGGAATGAGCAGTTCTTC. This translates into CASSLGQAGNEQFF. V gene TRBV5-1 combines with J gene TRBJ2-1; D may be TRBD1 (6 bases). Deletions cut 0 bases from V and 7 bases from J, with 11 bases between. This CDR3 comprises 14 residues. The V gene's germline CDR1 is SGHRS and CDR2 YFSETQ.